This TCR beta chain derives from a study of T cells in Graves' hyperthyroidism and ophthalmopathy. Amplification of TCR beta CDR3 regions used RNA as the template. When the TCR CDR3 underwent first-round RT-PCR, the HTBI primer set was used. TCRdb fed the multiplex PCR reads into MiXCR, producing one record per CDR3 protein. The top ten clones hold approximately 11% of a sample with about 380,000 distinct CDR3 sequences, over 11% of them seen once. The CDR3 is 16 amino acids. V shed 3 bases and J shed 8 bases, with 19 bases lying between them. CDR1 MGHRA and CDR2 YSYEKL come from the germline V gene. The TCR originated in a woman aged 60-75 years with Graves' hyperthyroidism. The gene calls are TRBV4-1 and TRBJ1-4; D perhaps matches TRBD1 (6 bases). Sequencing was done on a sample of blood. The CDR3 sequence: CASSQNSGGLGEKLFF. In DNA, the CDR3 is TGCGCCAGCAGCCAGAACTCCGGGGGCCTTGGAGAAAAACTGTTTTTT.